The table lists the clone carrying this T cell receptor (beta chain) with a few counts. These data originate in a study of blood T cell repertoires in COVID-19. Study summary: Samples of COVID-19 (acute and convalescent) were obtained from the United States, Italy and Spain. From T cells, B-cell-depleted T cells, or PBMCs came the material, which was cDNA or gDNA.

The CDR3 runs 14 residues. V dropped 4 bases and J dropped 4; count of bases not matched to a gene: 4. Germline V gene sequence: CDR1 SNHLY, CDR2 FYNNEI. In the original analysis: Reference gene primer amplification in the assay estimated nucleated cell counts. Using immunoSEQ multiplex PCR, the repertoire was profiled, and TCRdb retains in-frame clones only, with some absent. Clonal size and the V and J genes are those of that table, whereas D and trimming came from the DNA. The sample shows approximately 46,000 clones, about 88% of them seen only once. This TCR came from a woman aged 70 to 79 in a cohort sampled during active COVID-19. The chain carries TRBV2 and TRBJ2-5; 9 positions agree with TRBD2. The sample taken for sequencing was peripheral blood. CDR3: CASSGISGRETQYF. CDR3 in DNA: TGTGCCAGCAGTGGGATTAGCGGGAGAGAGACCCAGTACTTC.